Given below is one T cell receptor (beta chain) in context. Its matching antigen is unknown. The CDR3 is made up of 14 amino acids. The germline V gene encodes CDR1 SNHLY and CDR2 FYNNEI. V was shortened by 3 bases and J by 1 base, with 6 bases between the two germline ends. The source of the sample is a study of shared clonotypes between healthy human individuals. Study-wide points: With few donors, the genetic and exposure-history diversity represented was limited.

Produced via immunoSEQ multiplex PCR; TCRdb's table is partial and in-frame only. The sample records roughly 1,800,000 clones, roughly 94% being singletons. The naive CD8 population came from CD45RO-negative cells selected for CCR7, without terminally differentiated effector memory CD45RA+ cells. The sequenced material came from naive CD8+ T cells sorted from blood. The chain combines TRBV2 with TRBJ2-2; D possibly matches TRBD1 or TRBD2 (5 bases each). This receptor was taken from a man between 18 and 35 years old in good health. CDR3 coding DNA: TGTGCCAGCAGTGAGGGGGAGAACACCGGGGAGCTGTTTTTT. Its translation: CASSEGENTGELFF.